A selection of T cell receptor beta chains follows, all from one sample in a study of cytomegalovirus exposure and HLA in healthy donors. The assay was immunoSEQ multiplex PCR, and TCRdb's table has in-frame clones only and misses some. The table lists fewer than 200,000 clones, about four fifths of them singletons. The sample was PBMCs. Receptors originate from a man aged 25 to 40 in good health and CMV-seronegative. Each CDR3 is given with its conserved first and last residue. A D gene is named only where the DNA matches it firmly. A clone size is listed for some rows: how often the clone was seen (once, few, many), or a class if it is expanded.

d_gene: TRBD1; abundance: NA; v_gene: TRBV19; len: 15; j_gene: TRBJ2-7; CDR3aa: CASSITGQANYEQYF; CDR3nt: TGTGCCAGTAGTATTACGGGACAGGCCAACTACGAGCAGTACTTC
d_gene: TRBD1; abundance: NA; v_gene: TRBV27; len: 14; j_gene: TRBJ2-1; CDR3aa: CASSNGQGSNEQFF; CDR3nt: TGTGCCAGCAGTAACGGACAGGGTTCGAATGAGCAGTTCTTC
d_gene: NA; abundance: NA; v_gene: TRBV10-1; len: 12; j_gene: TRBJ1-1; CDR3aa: CASSDTGNEAFF; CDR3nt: TGCGCCAGCAGCGATACAGGGAACGAAGCTTTCTTT
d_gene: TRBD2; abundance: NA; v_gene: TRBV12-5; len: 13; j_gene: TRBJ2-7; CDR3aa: CASARGGLYEQYF; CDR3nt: TGTGCTAGTGCCCGCGGGGGTCTCTACGAGCAGTACTTC
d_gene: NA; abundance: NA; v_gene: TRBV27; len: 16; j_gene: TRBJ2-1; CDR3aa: CASRGGWGRGDNEQFF; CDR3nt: TGTGCCAGCAGGGGGGGATGGGGAAGAGGGGACAATGAGCAGTTCTTC
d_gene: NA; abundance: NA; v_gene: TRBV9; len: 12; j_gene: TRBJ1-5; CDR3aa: CASSNSNQPQHF; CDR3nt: TGTGCCAGCAGTAATAGCAATCAGCCCCAGCATTTT
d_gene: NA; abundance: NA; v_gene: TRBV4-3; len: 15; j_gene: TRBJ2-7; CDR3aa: CASSQGIGASYEQYF; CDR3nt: TGCGCCAGCAGCCAAGGTATAGGGGCCAGCTACGAGCAGTACTTC
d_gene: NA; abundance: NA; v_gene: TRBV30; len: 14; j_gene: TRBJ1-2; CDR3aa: CAWRRGGAAYGYTF; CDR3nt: TGTGCCTGGAGAAGGGGGGGGGCGGCCTATGGCTACACCTTC
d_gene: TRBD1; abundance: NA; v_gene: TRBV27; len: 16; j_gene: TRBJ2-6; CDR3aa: CASSWTGTSGANVLTF; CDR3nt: TGTGCCAGCAGCTGGACAGGTACCTCTGGGGCCAACGTCCTGACTTTC
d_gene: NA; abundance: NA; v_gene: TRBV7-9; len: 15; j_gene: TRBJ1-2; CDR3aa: CASSPRVQGVGGYTF; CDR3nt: TGTGCCAGCAGCCCACGGGTCCAAGGGGTCGGTGGCTACACCTTC
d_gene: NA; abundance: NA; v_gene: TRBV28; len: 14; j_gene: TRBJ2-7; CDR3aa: CASSPAPGGYEQYF; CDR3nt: TGTGCCAGCAGTCCCGCCCCTGGGGGGTACGAGCAGTACTTC
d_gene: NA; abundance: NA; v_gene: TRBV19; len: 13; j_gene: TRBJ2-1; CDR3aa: CASSADRHNEQFF; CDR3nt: TGTGCCAGTAGTGCGGACAGACACAATGAGCAGTTCTTC
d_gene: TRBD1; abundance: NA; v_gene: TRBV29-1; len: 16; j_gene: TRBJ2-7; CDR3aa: CSVGGTPGQGNHEQYF; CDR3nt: TGCAGCGTTGGTGGGACCCCGGGACAGGGCAACCACGAGCAGTACTTC
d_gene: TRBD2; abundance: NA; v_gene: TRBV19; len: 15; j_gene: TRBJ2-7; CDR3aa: CASRPLASGAYEQYF; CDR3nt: TGTGCCAGTAGACCCCTGGCTAGCGGTGCTTACGAGCAGTACTTC
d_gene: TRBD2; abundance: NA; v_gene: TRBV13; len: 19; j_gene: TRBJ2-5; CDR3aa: CASNIRTSGSKRGEETQYF; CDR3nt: TGTGCCAGCAACATTAGGACTAGCGGGAGTAAGAGGGGGGAGGAGACCCAGTACTTC
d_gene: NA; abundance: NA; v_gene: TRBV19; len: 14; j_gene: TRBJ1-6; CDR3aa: CASGGQFYNSPLHF; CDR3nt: TGTGCCAGTGGCGGACAGTTCTATAATTCACCCCTCCACTTT
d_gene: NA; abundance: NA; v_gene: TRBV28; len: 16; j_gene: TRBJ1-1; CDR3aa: CASRPLARGRDTEAFF; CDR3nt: TGTGCCAGCAGGCCCCTTGCAAGGGGCAGGGACACTGAAGCTTTCTTT
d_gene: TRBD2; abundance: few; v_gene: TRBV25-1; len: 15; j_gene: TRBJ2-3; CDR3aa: CATGLAGGTTDTQYF; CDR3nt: TGTGCCACAGGACTAGCGGGGGGGACCACAGATACGCAGTATTTT
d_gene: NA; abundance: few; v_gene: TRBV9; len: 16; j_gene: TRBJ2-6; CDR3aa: CASSVDVSSGANVLTF; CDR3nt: TGTGCCAGCAGCGTAGACGTGAGCTCTGGGGCCAACGTCCTGACTTTC
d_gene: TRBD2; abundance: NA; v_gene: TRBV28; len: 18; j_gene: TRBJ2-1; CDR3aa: CASSLPIPGLAGYNEQFF; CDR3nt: TGTGCCAGCAGCCTACCCATCCCCGGACTAGCGGGATACAATGAGCAGTTCTTC
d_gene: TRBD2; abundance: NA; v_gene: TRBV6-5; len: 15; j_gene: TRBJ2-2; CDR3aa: CASRIGGSRTGELFF; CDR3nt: TGTGCCAGCAGAATCGGGGGGTCCCGGACCGGGGAGCTGTTTTTT
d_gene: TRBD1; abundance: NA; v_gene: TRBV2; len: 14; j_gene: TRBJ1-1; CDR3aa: CASSVLTGYTEAFF; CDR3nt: TGTGCCAGCAGTGTCTTGACAGGGTACACTGAAGCTTTCTTT
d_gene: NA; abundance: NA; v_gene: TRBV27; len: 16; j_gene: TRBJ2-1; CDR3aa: CASSPLGARVYNEQFF; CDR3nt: TGTGCCAGCAGCCCTCTGGGGGCTCGGGTATACAATGAGCAGTTCTTC
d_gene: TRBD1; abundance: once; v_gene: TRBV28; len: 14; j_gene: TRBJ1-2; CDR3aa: CASSPPDRVYGYTF; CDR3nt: TGTGCCAGCAGTCCCCCGGACAGGGTCTATGGCTACACCTTC
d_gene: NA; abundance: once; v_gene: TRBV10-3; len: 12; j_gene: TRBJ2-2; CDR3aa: CAFRGEDGELFF; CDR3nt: TGTGCCTTCAGGGGGGAGGACGGGGAGCTGTTTTTT
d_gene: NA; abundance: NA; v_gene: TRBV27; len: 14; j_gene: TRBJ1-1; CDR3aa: CASSLGSGRTEAFF; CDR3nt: TGTGCCAGCAGTTTGGGGTCAGGGAGGACTGAAGCTTTCTTT
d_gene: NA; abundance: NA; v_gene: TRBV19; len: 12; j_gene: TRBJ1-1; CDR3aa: CASMRTPTEAFF; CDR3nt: TGTGCCAGTATGAGGACTCCAACTGAAGCTTTCTTT
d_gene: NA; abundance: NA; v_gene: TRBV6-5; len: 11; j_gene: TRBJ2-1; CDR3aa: CASSLDNEQFF; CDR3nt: TGTGCCAGCAGCTTAGACAATGAGCAGTTCTTC
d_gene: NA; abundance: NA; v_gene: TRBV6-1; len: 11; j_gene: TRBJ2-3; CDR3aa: CASRGHNTQYF; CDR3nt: TGTGCCAGCCGGGGACATAATACGCAGTATTTT
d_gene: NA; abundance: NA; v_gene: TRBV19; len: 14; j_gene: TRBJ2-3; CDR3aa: CASSSVASTDTQYF; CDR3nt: TGTGCCAGTAGCTCGGTAGCCTCCACAGATACGCAGTATTTT
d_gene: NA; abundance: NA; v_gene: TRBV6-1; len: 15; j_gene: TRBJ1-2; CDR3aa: CASRQTRTTPGGYTF; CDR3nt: TGTGCCAGCCGACAAACCCGGACCACCCCGGGAGGCTACACCTTC
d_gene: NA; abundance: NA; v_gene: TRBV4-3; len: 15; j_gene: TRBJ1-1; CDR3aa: CASSQGWGQHAETFF; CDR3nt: TGCGCCAGCAGCCAAGGGTGGGGGCAACACGCTGAAACTTTCTTT
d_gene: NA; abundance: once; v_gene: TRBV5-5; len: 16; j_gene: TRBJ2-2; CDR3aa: CASSLVPGPNTGELFF; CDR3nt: TGTGCCAGCAGCTTGGTTCCGGGTCCGAACACCGGGGAGCTGTTTTTT
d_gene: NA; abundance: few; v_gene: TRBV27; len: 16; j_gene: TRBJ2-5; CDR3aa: CASSSSSQGAQETQYF; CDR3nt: TGTGCCAGCAGTTCAAGTAGTCAGGGTGCCCAAGAGACCCAGTACTTC
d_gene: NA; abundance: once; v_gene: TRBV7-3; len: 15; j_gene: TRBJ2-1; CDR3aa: CASSLSPSPGNEQFF; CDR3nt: TGTGCCAGCAGCTTGAGCCCTTCCCCGGGGAATGAGCAGTTCTTC
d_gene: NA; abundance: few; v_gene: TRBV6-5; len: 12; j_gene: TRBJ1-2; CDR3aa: CASRAEDYGYTF; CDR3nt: TGTGCCAGCAGGGCAGAGGACTATGGCTACACCTTC
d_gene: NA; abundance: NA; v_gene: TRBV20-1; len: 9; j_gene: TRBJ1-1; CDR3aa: CSATPVAFF; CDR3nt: TGCAGTGCTACCCCAGTGGCTTTCTTT
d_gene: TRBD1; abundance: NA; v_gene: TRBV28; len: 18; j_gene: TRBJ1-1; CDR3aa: CASSPHGQGGRSNTEAFF; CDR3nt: TGTGCCAGCAGTCCACACGGACAGGGAGGAAGGTCGAACACTGAAGCTTTCTTT
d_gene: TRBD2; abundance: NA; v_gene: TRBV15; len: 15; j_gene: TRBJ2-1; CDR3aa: CATSSRAGEYNEQFF; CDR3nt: TGTGCCACCAGCTCGAGAGCGGGAGAGTACAATGAGCAGTTCTTC
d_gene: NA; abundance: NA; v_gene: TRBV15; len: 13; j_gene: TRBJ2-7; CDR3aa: CATSNRDSYEQYF; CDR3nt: TGTGCCACCAGCAACCGAGACAGCTACGAGCAGTACTTC
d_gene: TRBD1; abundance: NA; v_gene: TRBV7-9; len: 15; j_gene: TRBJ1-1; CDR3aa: CASSHGTGWNTEAFF; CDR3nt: TGTGCCAGCAGCCACGGGACAGGGTGGAACACTGAAGCTTTCTTT